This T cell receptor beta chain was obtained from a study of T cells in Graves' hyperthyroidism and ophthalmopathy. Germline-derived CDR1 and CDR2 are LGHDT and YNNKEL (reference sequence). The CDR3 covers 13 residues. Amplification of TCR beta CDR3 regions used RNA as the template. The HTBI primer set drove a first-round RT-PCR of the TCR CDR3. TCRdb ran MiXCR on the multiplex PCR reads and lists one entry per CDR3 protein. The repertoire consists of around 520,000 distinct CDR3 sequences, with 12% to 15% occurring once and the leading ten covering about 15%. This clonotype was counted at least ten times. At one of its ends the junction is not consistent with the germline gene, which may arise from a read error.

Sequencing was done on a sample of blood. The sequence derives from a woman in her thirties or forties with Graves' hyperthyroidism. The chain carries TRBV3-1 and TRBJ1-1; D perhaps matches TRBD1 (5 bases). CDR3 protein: CASRQGQNTEAFF. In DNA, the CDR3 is TGTGCCAGCAGACAAGGACAGAACACTGAAGCTTTCTTT.